The next 16 T cell receptor beta chains were all read from a single sample in a study of beta chain features in type 1 diabetes. Expressed TCRB transcripts were sequenced, since all the RNA that had been isolated was reverse transcribed. Using immunoSEQ multiplex PCR, the repertoire was profiled, and TCRdb retains in-frame clones only, with some absent. Of 900,000 or so clones in the sample, roughly 17% were seen once. The sequenced material came from naive CD4+ T cells from blood. The receptor set was obtained from a woman under 30 in good health.

This clone was seen a handful of times. The chain carries TRBV7-2 and TRBJ2-7; tentatively, D is TRBD1 (6 bases). The length of the CDR3 is 15 residues. V shed 0 bases and J shed 6 bases, with 15 bases lying between them. Germline V gene sequence: CDR1 SGHTA, CDR2 FQGNSA. CDR3 in amino acids: CASSLAGHSGGEQYF. In DNA, the CDR3 is TGTGCCAGCAGCTTAGCGGGACATAGTGGTGGCGAGCAGTACTTC.

On this clone itself: Other DNA sequences in this sample translate to the same CDR3. This rearrangement joins TRBV20-1 to TRBJ2-5; D is uncertain. The CDR3 spans 10 residues. V was trimmed by 6 bases and J by 5 bases, leaving 7 bases between them. Germline V CDR1 and CDR2: DFQATT, SNEGSKA (reference sequence). The CDR3 here is CSALGETQYF. The CDR3 nucleotides read TGCAGTGCGCTCGGGGAGACCCAGTACTTC.

This clone was observed a handful of times. Other DNA sequences in this specimen translate into the identical CDR3. The V call is TRBV7-2, the J call TRBJ2-7, with 7 bases lining up with TRBD2. Per germline, CDR1 SGHTA and CDR2 FQGNSA. CDR3 length: 14 amino acids. Losses at the gene ends were 1 base for V and 4 bases for J; bases not matched to a gene: 4. The CDR3 DNA is TGTGCCAGCAGCTTAGGTGGGAGGGAATACGAGCAGTACTTC. Its translation is CASSLGGREYEQYF.

In this sample, this clone turned up a few times. The chain has TRBV28 and TRBJ2-7; 7 bases line up with TRBD2. The germline V gene has CDR1 MDHEN and CDR2 SYDVKM. The CDR3 runs to 15 residues. V was clipped by 2 bases and J by 7 bases; unmatched bases: 11. CDR3 protein: CASSLDGLGRIEQYF. In DNA, the CDR3 is TGTGCCAGCAGTTTAGACGGACTAGGGCGGATTGAGCAGTACTTC.

Comment on this clone: The sample has other DNA sequences that encode this CDR3 too. The CDR3 coding sequence is TGTGCCAGCAGCCTTGACGGGAACTATGGCTACACCTTC. Amino acids: CASSLDGNYGYTF. The gene calls are TRBV6-5 and TRBJ1-2, with D unresolved. The V and J ends lost 6 bases and 2 bases respectively, with 10 bases between them. Germline assignment: CDR1 MNHEY and CDR2 SVGAGI. The CDR3 spans 13 residues.

This clone was observed a handful of times. The CDR3 DNA is TGTGCCAGCAGCGTAGTGGGGGAGGTCACCTACAATGAGCAGTTCTTC. It translates to CASSVVGEVTYNEQFF. This sequence joins TRBV9 and TRBJ2-1, with a weak D call TRBD2 (6 bases). V gave up 0 bases and J gave up 2 bases, with 12 bases separating them. The CDR3 is made up of 16 amino acids. The germline CDR1 and CDR2 sequences are SGDLS and YYNGEE.

This clone has a handful of counts. This sample includes further DNA sequences coding for the same CDR3. This chain joins TRBV7-9 and TRBJ2-3, with 13 bases matching TRBD2. Germline CDR1 reads SEHNR; CDR2 reads FQNEAQ (reference sequence). J lost 6 bases, V lost 4 bases, and 4 bases had no gene match. CDR3 length: 15 residues. The CDR3 spells CASSSTSGRADTQYF. CDR3 nucleotide sequence: TGTGCCAGCAGCTCCACTAGCGGGAGGGCCGATACGCAGTATTTT. Together with reference TRBV7-9 and TRBJ2-3, the CDR3 gives the full variable domain: DTGVSQNPRHKITKRGQNVTFRCDPISEHNRLYWYRQTLGQGPEFLTYFQNEAQLEKSRLLSDRFSAERPKGSFSTLEIQRTEQGDSAMYLCASSSTSGRADTQYFGPGTRLTVL.

This CDR3 is CASSLGGTGRHYEQYF. The CDR3 bases are TGTGCCAGCAGCTTAGGAGGGACGGGGAGACACTACGAGCAGTACTTC. The chain has TRBV7-2 and TRBJ2-7; D may correspond to TRBD1 or TRBD2 (5 bases each). Trimming removed 1 base from V and 3 bases from J, with 16 bases in between. The CDR3 runs to 16 residues. The germline V gene has CDR1 SGHTA and CDR2 FQGNSA.

The rearrangement joins TRBV4-1 to TRBJ2-5; TRBD2 agrees at 11 bases. Germline values: CDR1 MGHRA, CDR2 YSYEKL. The CDR3 has 16 amino acids. Unmatched junction bases numbered 6, after V lost 1 base and J lost 5 bases. This CDR3 reads CASSQAGLAAAETQYF. DNA for the CDR3: TGCGCCAGCAGCCAAGCGGGACTAGCGGCCGCGGAGACCCAGTACTTC.

The chain employs TRBV11-1 and TRBJ1-1, with D uncertain. The CDR3 runs to 13 residues. Trimming pared 2 bases from V and 0 bases from J, leaving 4 bases between. Germline-derived CDR1 and CDR2 are SGHAT and FQDESV (reference sequence). The CDR3 DNA is TGTGCCAGCAGCTTATCAGTGAACACTGAAGCTTTCTTT. Its protein product is CASSLSVNTEAFF.

This clone was seen a few times. At the DNA level, this CDR3 is encoded by other sequences in the same sample as well. The chain combines TRBV7-2 with TRBJ2-3, with unresolved D. The CDR3 runs to 14 residues. Trimming removed 2 bases at V and 3 bases at J, with 9 bases between. Per germline, CDR1 SGHTA and CDR2 FQGNSA. CDR3 sequence (DNA): TGTGCCAGCAGCTTACGCCAGTCGACAGATACGCAGTATTTT. As protein: CASSLRQSTDTQYF. The complete variable domain, with remaining parts taken from reference TRBV7-2 and TRBJ2-3, reads GAGVSQSPSNKVTEKGKDVELRCDPISGHTALYWYRQSLGQGLEFLIYFQGNSAPDKSGLPSDRFSAERTGGSVSTLTIQRTQQEDSAVYLCASSLRQSTDTQYFGPGTRLTVL.

The rearrangement uses TRBV28 and TRBJ2-1; 12 bases fit TRBD2. There are 14 residues in the CDR3. The germline V gene has CDR1 MDHEN and CDR2 SYDVKM. V shed 6 bases and J 9 bases; nucleotides not matched to a gene: 6. CDR3 bases: TGTGCCAGCAGCTTACAGGGACTAGCGGGTGAGCAGTTCTTC. It translates to CASSLQGLAGEQFF.

A few counts support this clone. The chain couples TRBV29-1 to TRBJ2-5; the match to TRBD2 covers 10 bases. Germline V gives CDR1 SQVTM, CDR2 ANQGSEA. CDR3 length: 14 amino acids. Unmatched junction bases numbered 5, after V lost 4 bases and J lost 3 bases. CDR3 DNA: TGCAGCGTTGCTGGGACTAGCGAAGAAGAGACCCAGTACTTC. Protein sequence: CSVAGTSEEETQYF. Complete variable domain (other parts from reference TRBV29-1 and TRBJ2-5): SAVISQKPSRDICQRGTSLTIQCQVDSQVTMMFWYRQQPGQSLTLIATANQGSEATYESGFVIDKFPISRPNLTFSTLTVSNMSPEDSSIYLCSVAGTSEEETQYFGPGTRLLVL.

The chain's CDR3 is CASSQDILLAGSCLISDTQYF. The CDR3 nucleotides read TGCGCCAGCAGCCAAGATATTCTACTAGCGGGATCCTGTCTGATTTCCGATACGCAGTATTTT. The chain has TRBV4-3 and TRBJ2-3; 10 nucleotides line up with TRBD2. The CDR3 runs 21 residues. The J segment lost 6 bases and the V segment lost 0 bases, leaving 21 bases of the junction unmatched. Germline V gene data show CDR1 as LGHNA and CDR2 as YSLEER.

The V gene is TRBV7-2, the J gene TRBJ1-4; D not certain. CDR3 length: 16 residues. CDR1 SGHTA and CDR2 FQGNSA come from the germline V gene. Trimming shortened V by 6 bases and J by 5 bases, and 19 bases separated the two germline ends. The CDR3: CASRPGPGKGNEKLFF. The DNA for the CDR3 is TGTGCCAGCAGGCCTGGTCCGGGGAAAGGAAATGAAAAACTGTTTTTT.

About this clone itself: Relative to the germline gene, one junction end is altered; a read error may explain this. The V call is TRBV7-7, the J call TRBJ2-3; TRBD2 agrees at 7 bases. Germline V gene lookup returns CDR1 SSHAT and CDR2 FNYEAQ (reference sequence). The CDR3 contains 15 residues. The CDR3 region is CASSLGGTNTDTQYF. CDR3 coding DNA: TGTGCTAGCAGCTTAGGTGGGACTAACACAGATACGCAGTATTTT.